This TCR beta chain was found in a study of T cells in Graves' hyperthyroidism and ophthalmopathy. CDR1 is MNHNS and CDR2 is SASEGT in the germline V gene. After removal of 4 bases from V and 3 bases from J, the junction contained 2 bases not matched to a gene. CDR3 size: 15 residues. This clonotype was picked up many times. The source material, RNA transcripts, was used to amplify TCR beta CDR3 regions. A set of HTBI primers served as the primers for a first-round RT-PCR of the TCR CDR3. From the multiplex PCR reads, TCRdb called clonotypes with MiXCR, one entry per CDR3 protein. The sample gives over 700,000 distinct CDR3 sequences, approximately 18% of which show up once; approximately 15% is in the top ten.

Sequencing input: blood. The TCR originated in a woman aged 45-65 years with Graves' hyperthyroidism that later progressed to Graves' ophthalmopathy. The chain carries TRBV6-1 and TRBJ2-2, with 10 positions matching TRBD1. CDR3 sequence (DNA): TGTGCCAGCAGTGTCGGGACAGGGGACACCGGGGAGCTGTTTTTT. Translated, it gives CASSVGTGDTGELFF.